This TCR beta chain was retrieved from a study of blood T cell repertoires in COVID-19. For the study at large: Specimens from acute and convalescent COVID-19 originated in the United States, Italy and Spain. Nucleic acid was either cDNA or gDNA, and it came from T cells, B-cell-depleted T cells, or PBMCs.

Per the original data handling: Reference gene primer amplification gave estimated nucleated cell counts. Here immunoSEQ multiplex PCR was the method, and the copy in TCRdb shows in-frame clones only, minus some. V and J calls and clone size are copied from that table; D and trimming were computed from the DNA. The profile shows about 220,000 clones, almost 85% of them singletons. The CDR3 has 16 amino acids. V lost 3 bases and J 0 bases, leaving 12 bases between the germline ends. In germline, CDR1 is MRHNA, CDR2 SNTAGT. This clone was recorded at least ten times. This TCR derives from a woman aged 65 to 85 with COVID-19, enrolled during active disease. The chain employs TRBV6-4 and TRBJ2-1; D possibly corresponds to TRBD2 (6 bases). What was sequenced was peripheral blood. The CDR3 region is CASSEIGTASYNEQFF. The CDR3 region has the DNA TGTGCCAGCAGTGAGATCGGGACTGCCTCCTACAATGAGCAGTTCTTC.